This T cell receptor beta chain was identified in a study of blood T cell repertoires in COVID-19. Looking at the study overall: Collection of acute and convalescent COVID-19 samples took place in the United States, Italy and Spain. Nucleic acid was either cDNA or gDNA, and it came from T cells, B-cell-depleted T cells, or PBMCs.

Authors' processing steps: How many nucleated cells were present was estimated from reference gene primer amplification. Generated by immunoSEQ multiplex PCR, the TCRdb table keeps only in-frame clones and is missing some. V, J and clone size are taken as reported in that table, and D and trimming were inferred from the DNA itself. The profile shows 150,000 to 200,000 clones, roughly nine tenths of them singletons. V was cut by 3 bases and J by 7 bases, with 12 bases left in between. This CDR3 contains 13 residues. CDR1 and CDR2 (germline): WNHNN, SYGVQD (reference sequence). Sequences were obtained from peripheral blood. The origin of this receptor is a human donor in a cohort sampled during active COVID-19. The chain links TRBV10-1 to TRBJ1-2, with D unclear. This chain's CDR3 is CASSEDGLSGYTF. In DNA, the CDR3 is TGCGCCAGCAGTGAAGATGGACTATCTGGCTACACCTTC.